These 4 T cell receptor beta chains originate from one sample sequenced in a study of blood T cell repertoires in COVID-19. Some clones are missing from TCRdb's copy, which holds only in-frame ones; the method was immunoSEQ multiplex PCR. The repertoire holds 150,000 to 200,000 clones, with 85% to 90% as singletons. Sequencing was done on a sample of peripheral blood. Receptors originate from a human donor in a cohort sampled during active COVID-19.

The chain has TRBV6-6 and TRBJ2-7, with TRBD2 identical over 8 bases. J was trimmed by 3 bases and V by 5 bases; bases with no gene match: 9. Per the germline V gene, CDR1 is MNHNY and CDR2 is SVGAGI (reference sequence). The CDR3 loop spans 15 amino acids. CDR3 loop: CASSPPGRGGYEQYF. DNA for the CDR3: TGTGCCAGCAGTCCGCCTGGCCGGGGGGGCTACGAGCAGTACTTC.

The table lists this clone with a count of one. The CDR3 DNA follows: TGCGCCAGCAGCTTGGGACCTCGGGACACCGGGGAGCTGTTTTTT. The encoded protein is CASSLGPRDTGELFF. The chain has TRBV5-1 and TRBJ2-2; D unresolved. Germline CDR1 is SGHRS and CDR2 is YFSETQ. Trimming stripped 0 bases from V and 3 bases from J, with 9 bases between. The CDR3 sequence is 15 residues long.

CDR3 bases: TGTGCCAGCAGCGTAGGGCCTAGTGCCTACAATGAGCAGTTCTTC. Protein sequence: CASSVGPSAYNEQFF. The rearrangement uses TRBV9 and TRBJ2-1; D remains ambiguous. Germline assignment: CDR1 SGDLS and CDR2 YYNGEE. V lost 0 bases and J 2 bases, leaving 9 bases between the germline ends. The CDR3 consists of 15 residues. The full variable domain, in which reference TRBV9 and TRBJ2-1 provide the parts outside the CDR3, is DSGVTQTPKHLITATGQRVTLRCSPRSGDLSVYWYQQSLDQGLQFLIQYYNGEERAKGNILERFSAQQFPDLHSELNLSSLELGDSALYFCASSVGPSAYNEQFFGPGTRLTVL.

J is TRBJ2-1 and V is TRBV5-8, with 12 bases lining up with TRBD2. The CDR3 is 18 amino acids. V dropped 4 bases and J dropped 0; count of bases not matched to a gene: 8. Germline V gene data show CDR1 as SGHTS and CDR2 as YDEGEE. The CDR3 nucleotides are TGTGCCAGCAGCGGCATACTAGCGGGGGGACTCTCCTACAATGAGCAGTTCTTC. It specifies CASSGILAGGLSYNEQFF.